This entry describes one T cell receptor (beta chain). As handled by the study authors: Estimates of nucleated cell counts were drawn from the amplification of reference gene primers. Sequencing was performed with immunoSEQ multiplex PCR; in TCRdb, only in-frame clones are kept and a portion is missing. That table supplies the V and J calls and clone size; D and trimming were determined from the DNA. The sample has tens of thousands of clones; 76% are singletons. These data come from a study of blood T cell repertoires in COVID-19. Turning to the study itself: The origin of the acute and convalescent COVID-19 samples was the United States, Italy and Spain.

This CDR3 region has 15 residues. V trimming: 6 bases; J trimming: 0 bases; junction bases outside the gene matches: 4. Germline CDR1 is MNHEY and CDR2 is SVGAGI. This TCR was recovered from a man aged 65-85 years with acute or convalescent COVID-19. Sequencing used peripheral blood. The chain links TRBV6-5 to TRBJ2-7; TRBD1 agrees at 11 bases. The CDR3 nucleotides are TGTGCCAGCAGGAAGGACAGGGGGCTCTCCTACGAGCAGTACTTC. It is translated as CASRKDRGLSYEQYF.